This T cell receptor beta chain derives from a study of blood T cell repertoires in COVID-19. Study-wide context: Samples representing acute and convalescent COVID-19 were sourced from the United States, Italy and Spain. T cells, B-cell-depleted T cells, or PBMCs supplied cDNA or gDNA.

In the study's own analysis: Counts of nucleated cells, estimated from reference gene primer amplification, were obtained. TCRdb's copy holds only in-frame clones and misses some; the assay was immunoSEQ multiplex PCR. The V and J calls and clone size are taken from that table; D and trimming were inferred from the DNA. The table lists 120,000 to 150,000 clones, about three quarters of them singletons, with 16% in the top ten. Germline loops: CDR1 KGHSH, CDR2 LQKENI. The CDR3 contains 14 residues. V lost 3 bases and J 7 bases, leaving 14 bases between the germline ends. The V and J genes are TRBV18 and TRBJ2-3, with D possibly TRBD1 on 5 matching bases. This receptor was obtained from a man aged 45 to 65 with acute or convalescent COVID-19. The sequenced sample was peripheral blood. CDR3 DNA sequence: TGTGCCAGCTCACCGGGATCAGGGCGACATACGCAGTATTTT. Translating it yields CASSPGSGRHTQYF.